This entry describes one TCR beta chain. This specimen comes from a study of blood T cell repertoires in COVID-19. The wider study: Some COVID-19 samples were acute and others convalescent; all came from the United States, Italy and Spain.

CDR1 is MDHEN and CDR2 is SYDVKM in the germline V gene. V dropped 4 bases and J dropped 1; count of bases not matched to a gene: 4. This CDR3 has 15 amino acids. Clones were sequenced by immunoSEQ multiplex PCR, and TCRdb holds only the in-frame ones, with some missing. The sample consists of more than 120,000 clones, 80% to 90% of them appearing once. The sequence derives from a human donor with acute or convalescent COVID-19. The donor label of this sample is uncertain. The chain is built from TRBV28 and TRBJ2-3, with TRBD1 matching over 8 bases. Sequenced: peripheral blood. The CDR3: CASSSTDRGTDTQYF. CDR3 bases: TGTGCCAGCAGTTCGACGGACAGGGGCACAGATACGCAGTATTTT.